This T cell receptor beta chain was sequenced during a study of blood T cell repertoires in COVID-19. About the research overall: Sites across the United States, Italy and Spain contributed samples from acute and convalescent COVID-19. PBMCs, B-cell-depleted T cells, or T cells were the source of the cDNA or gDNA that made up the material.

Produced via immunoSEQ multiplex PCR; TCRdb's table is partial and in-frame only. In the table there are about 140,000 clones, around 81% of which are singletons. As concerns this clone: An end of the junction does not agree with germline; a read error may underlie this.

This CDR3 spans 14 amino acids. Germline assignment: CDR1 SNHLY and CDR2 FYNNEI. This sequence originates from a human donor in a cohort sampled during active COVID-19. The V gene is TRBV2, the J gene TRBJ2-5; 8 bases are a match to TRBD2. Sequencing input: peripheral blood. CDR3 region: CASKVGRALETQYF. CDR3 bases: TGCGCCAGCAAAGTCGGGAGGGCCTTAGAGACCCAGTACTTC.